The 13 T cell receptor beta chains reported below all come from one sample, sequenced in a study of T cells in Graves' hyperthyroidism and ophthalmopathy (dated 2019 in TCRdb). The library relied on multiplex PCR. For sequencing, an Illumina HiSeq 2000 was employed. The TCR beta CDR3 regions were amplified from the RNA transcripts. For the first round of RT-PCR on the TCR CDR3, the HTBI primer set was used together with the Qiagen OneStep RT-PCR kit. Clones were called with MiXCR by TCRdb after fastp trimmed the public reads at Q25, and only in-frame beta chains were retained. Rows merge per CDR3 protein into single entries with the most common DNA and genes. The sample table shows 350,000 to 400,000 distinct CDR3 sequences, and approximately 18% are seen once. The leading ten clones occupy over 35% of the sample. Sequences were obtained from blood. Every receptor here comes from a man aged 18 to 30 with Graves' ophthalmopathy.

This clonotype was seen ten or more times. The chain is built from TRBV7-9 and TRBJ1-1; unclear D gene. The CDR3 is made up of 13 amino acids. V lost 5 bases, J lost 5 bases, and 12 bases lay in between. The V gene's germline CDR1 is SEHNR and CDR2 FQNEAQ (reference sequence). In DNA form, the CDR3 reads TGTGCCAGCAGCCCCCAAGCGGGGACTGAAGCTTTCTTT. Translation: CASSPQAGTEAFF. Drawing the rest from reference TRBV7-9 and TRBJ1-1, the complete variable domain is DTGVSQNPRHKITKRGQNVTFRCDPISEHNRLYWYRQTLGQGPEFLTYFQNEAQLEKSRLLSDRFSAERPKGSFSTLEIQRTEQGDSAMYLCASSPQAGTEAFFGQGTRLTVV.

V is TRBV11-2 and J is TRBJ2-5; the match to TRBD2 covers 8 bases. The trim removed 1 base at V and 5 bases at J, leaving 6 bases unmatched. The CDR3 extends over 15 amino acids. In germline, CDR1 is SGHAT, CDR2 FQNNGV. The CDR3 loop is CASSLAPGGGETQYF. CDR3 sequence (DNA): TGTGCCAGCAGCTTAGCTCCAGGCGGGGGGGAGACCCAGTACTTC.

This clonotype occurred many times. The chain links TRBV11-3 to TRBJ2-3; 7 positions agree with TRBD1. The CDR3 extends over 15 amino acids. Germline CDR1 SGHNT, CDR2 YENEEA. The V segment lost 2 bases and the J segment 2 bases; nucleotides outside the gene matches: 4. In nucleotides, the CDR3 is TGTGCCAGCAGCTTAAGGGGACAGACCACAGATACGCAGTATTTT. Translated, it gives CASSLRGQTTDTQYF.

This clonotype was found a few times. This chain links TRBV25-1 with TRBJ1-1; TRBD1 aligns across 7 bases. This CDR3 region has 15 residues. V was clipped by 6 bases and J by 3 bases; unmatched bases: 10. The germline gives CDR1 MGHDK, CDR2 SYGVNS. The CDR3 coding sequence is TGTGCCAGCAGCTACCTCGACAGGGATGACACTGAAGCTTTCTTT. Residues: CASSYLDRDDTEAFF.

The chain couples TRBV18 to TRBJ2-3; TRBD1 might be the D (6 bases). From germline, CDR1 is KGHSH and CDR2 LQKENI. Deletions cut 3 bases from V and 5 bases from J, with 12 bases between. The CDR3 runs 14 residues. The CDR3 sequence: CASSPARGIDTQYF. Written as DNA, the CDR3 is TGTGCCAGCTCACCCGCCAGGGGCATAGATACGCAGTATTTT.

Many counts were recorded for this clonotype. The chain links TRBV28 to TRBJ1-1; possible D gene TRBD1, 6 bases. CDR3 length: 14 amino acids. Trimming removed 3 bases at V and 8 bases at J, with 16 bases between. Germline CDR1 reads MDHEN; CDR2 reads SYDVKM. This CDR3 is CASSFDRLQGEAFF. The CDR3 bases are TGTGCCAGCAGTTTTGACAGGCTCCAAGGGGAAGCTTTCTTT.

At least ten counts were recorded for this clonotype. The chain combines TRBV5-1 with TRBJ2-1; 9 bases fit TRBD2. The CDR3 consists of 15 residues. Germline loops: CDR1 SGHRS, CDR2 YFSETQ. J was trimmed by 9 bases and V by 4 bases; bases with no gene match: 11. The CDR3 nucleotides read TGCGCCAGCAGCGGGCGGGGACTAGCAGTCCGTGAGCAGTTCTTC. Its translation is CASSGRGLAVREQFF.

In this sample, this clonotype turned up a few times. This chain joins TRBV4-1 and TRBJ2-3; possible D gene TRBD2, 6 bases. Germline V gene lookup returns CDR1 MGHRA and CDR2 YSYEKL. The V and J ends lost 0 bases and 5 bases respectively, with 9 bases between them. The CDR3 consists of 14 residues. CDR3 sequence: CASSQELARDTQYF. DNA for the CDR3: TGCGCCAGCAGCCAAGAACTAGCTAGAGATACGCAGTATTTT.

In this sample, this clonotype turned up many times. The chain links TRBV11-3 to TRBJ2-3; D possibly corresponds to TRBD2 (5 bases). CDR3 length equals 16 residues. Germline V gene data show CDR1 as SGHNT and CDR2 as YENEEA. Between the trimmed V and J ends, which lost 0 bases and 4 bases, there was a span of 14 bases. The CDR3 nucleotides read TGTGCCAGCAGCTTAGAAGAGGGAGTCGATCCAGATACGCAGTATTTT. It translates to CASSLEEGVDPDTQYF.

This clonotype occurred a few times. The chain combines TRBV7-9 with TRBJ2-1, with D unresolved. The germline V gene encodes CDR1 SEHNR and CDR2 FQNEAQ (reference sequence). V was cut by 5 bases and J by 6 bases, with 14 bases left in between. This CDR3 contains 14 residues. CDR3 sequence (DNA): TGTGCCAGCAGCCCCCCAGTCGCAACCAATGAGCAGTTCTTC. Encoded protein: CASSPPVATNEQFF.

The chain has TRBV10-3 and TRBJ1-4, with D unresolved. V was pared by 3 bases and J by 8 bases, with 16 bases between. CDR3 length: 15 amino acids. Germline V CDR1 and CDR2: ENHRY, SYGVKD. In nucleotides, the CDR3 is TGTGCCATCAGTGAAGCGGCCGCGGTGGGGGAAAAACTGTTTTTT. This gives the protein CAISEAAAVGEKLFF.

A few counts support this clonotype. The chain combines TRBV4-1 with TRBJ2-1, with D maybe TRBD2 (5 bases). The germline V gene encodes CDR1 MGHRA and CDR2 YSYEKL. This CDR3 contains 17 residues. The V gene lost 2 bases and the J gene lost 0 bases, with 14 bases spanning the gap. The CDR3 nucleotides are TGCGCCAGCAGCCAACTAGAATCGGGGAGCTCCTACAATGAGCAGTTCTTC. Translating gives CASSQLESGSSYNEQFF.

The CDR3 here is CATSDGRGAYNEQFF. Here the CDR3 DNA reads TGTGCCACCAGTGATGGCAGGGGAGCCTACAATGAGCAGTTCTTC. This sequence joins TRBV24-1 and TRBJ2-1; weak D call: TRBD1 (6 bases). This CDR3 has 15 amino acids. Germline V gene lookup returns CDR1 KGHDR and CDR2 SFDVKD. V dropped 3 bases and J dropped 2 bases, with 10 bases sitting between them.